This passage covers 30 T cell receptor beta chains from one sample sequenced in a study of cytomegalovirus exposure and HLA in healthy donors. It was with 60 Vbeta and 13 Jbeta primers that the PCR ran. Some clones are missing from TCRdb's copy, which holds only in-frame ones; the method was immunoSEQ multiplex PCR. This sample has approximately 130,000 clones, with roughly 73% found just once. What was sequenced was PBMCs. All receptors derive from a male donor in good health and CMV-seronegative.

The chain employs TRBV7-8 and TRBJ1-3; a weak D match, TRBD1 (5 bases). Looked up from germline, CDR1 is SGHVS and CDR2 is FQNEAQ. There are 13 residues in the CDR3. V was trimmed by 2 bases and J by 13 bases, leaving 15 bases between them. CDR3 loop: CASSLPEGPGIYF. The CDR3 DNA reads as TGTGCCAGCAGCTTACCGGAGGGGCCCGGTATATATTTT.

This clone came up a few times. V gene TRBV10-3 combines with J gene TRBJ1-2, with no clear D. V was pared by 2 bases and J by 4 bases, with 14 bases between. Germline V lookup: CDR1 ENHRY, CDR2 SYGVKD. The CDR3 loop spans 15 amino acids. The chain's CDR3 is CAISEAPGGIYGYTF. For the CDR3, the DNA is TGTGCCATCAGTGAGGCGCCTGGAGGGATCTATGGCTACACCTTC.

The chain recombines TRBV5-4 with TRBJ2-2; D remains ambiguous. Germline values: CDR1 SGHNT, CDR2 YYREEE (reference sequence). The CDR3 extends over 13 amino acids. V gave up 1 base and J gave up 3 bases, with 4 bases separating them. The CDR3 nucleotides read TGTGCCAGCAGCTTGCGGGACACCGGGGAGCTGTTTTTT. This translates into CASSLRDTGELFF.

This sequence joins TRBV5-1 and TRBJ2-7; D might be TRBD2 (7 bases). Trimming cost V 0 bases and J 6 bases, with 13 bases left between them. This CDR3 contains 14 residues. Germline assignment: CDR1 SGHRS and CDR2 YFSETQ. The CDR3 reads CASSLGGQRGEQYF. The CDR3 DNA sequence: TGCGCCAGCAGCTTGGGAGGACAGCGGGGCGAGCAGTACTTC. Variable domain in full (rest from reference TRBV5-1 and TRBJ2-7): KAGVTQTPRYLIKTRGQQVTLSCSPISGHRSVSWYQQTPGQGLQFLFEYFSETQRNKGNFPGRFSGRQFSNSRSEMNVSTLELGDSALYLCASSLGGQRGEQYFGPGTRLTVT.

The rearrangement joins TRBV30 to TRBJ1-1; D gene uncertain. Trimming stripped 4 bases from V and 2 bases from J, with 14 bases between. CDR1 is GTSNPN and CDR2 is SVGIG in the germline V gene (reference sequence). The CDR3 spans 14 residues. CDR3 sequence reads: CAWNLRLRNTEAFF. The CDR3 DNA reads as TGTGCCTGGAACCTGAGGCTGAGAAACACTGAAGCTTTCTTT.

This clone was seen a single time. The rearrangement joins TRBV19 to TRBJ1-2; D unclear. The germline V gene encodes CDR1 LNHDA and CDR2 SQIVND (reference sequence). With 2 bases removed from V and 3 bases from J, the gap between germline ends came to 10 bases. The CDR3 is 14 amino acids. The DNA for the CDR3 is TGTGCCAGTAGTATATCCAGGTGGGACTATGGCTACACCTTC. It specifies CASSISRWDYGYTF.

The CDR3 is CSVGGQGIREQYF. The CDR3 nucleotides read TGCAGCGTTGGGGGACAGGGGATCCGCGAGCAGTACTTC. The V call is TRBV29-1, the J call TRBJ2-7; 10 nucleotides match TRBD1. Looked up from germline, CDR1 is SQVTM and CDR2 is ANQGSEA. CDR3 length: 13 amino acids. Trimming removed 4 bases from V and 6 bases from J; junction bases left unmatched: 6.

The rearrangement links TRBV7-2 to TRBJ2-3; 9 nucleotides align to TRBD2. CDR1 is SGHTA and CDR2 is FQGNSA in the germline V gene. After removal of 1 base from V and 0 bases from J, the junction contained 2 bases not matched to a gene. This CDR3 comprises 16 residues. CDR3 region: CASSLGSGGSTDTQYF. For the CDR3, the DNA is TGTGCCAGCAGCTTAGGTAGCGGGGGAAGCACAGATACGCAGTATTTT.

The chain carries TRBV7-9 and TRBJ1-2, with D possibly matching TRBD1 (6 bases). Trimming took 8 bases from V and 5 from J, leaving 15 bases between them. The germline gives CDR1 SEHNR, CDR2 FQNEAQ (reference sequence). The CDR3 extends over 13 amino acids. The CDR3 here is CASVTGFGYGYTF. In DNA form, the CDR3 reads TGTGCCAGCGTTACAGGGTTCGGATATGGCTACACCTTC.

V usage is TRBV9 and J usage is TRBJ2-3; D is unresolved. Trimming left V 0 bases short and J 6 bases short, with 5 bases between. Germline loops: CDR1 SGDLS, CDR2 YYNGEE. There are 12 residues in the CDR3. In nucleotides, the CDR3 is TGTGCCAGCAGCGTAGAGAGGGATACGCAGTATTTT. As protein: CASSVERDTQYF.

This chain uses TRBV5-1 with TRBJ1-4; D is unclear. The CDR3 is 16 amino acids. The germline V gene encodes CDR1 SGHRS and CDR2 YFSETQ. V was trimmed by 0 bases and J by 0 bases, leaving 9 bases between them. The CDR3 region is CASSLGLSATNEKLFF. The CDR3 nucleotides read TGCGCCAGCAGCTTGGGGCTCTCTGCAACTAATGAAAAACTGTTTTTT.

Only a few counts were recorded for this clone. This chain uses TRBV19 with TRBJ1-1; no clear D. Between the trimmed V and J ends, which lost 5 bases and 4 bases, there was a span of 8 bases. This CDR3 spans 12 amino acids. The germline gives CDR1 LNHDA, CDR2 SQIVND (reference sequence). The CDR3 bases are TGTGCCAGTAGTGAGGGTGGCACTGAAGCTTTCTTT. Its translation: CASSEGGTEAFF.

This sequence joins TRBV7-2 and TRBJ1-5, with 7 bases lining up with TRBD1. J gave up 6 bases and V 4 bases, and 12 bases lay outside the gene matches. Germline V gene sequence: CDR1 SGHTA, CDR2 FQGNSA. This CDR3 has 16 residues. CDR3 coding DNA: TGTGCCAGCAGCTCCCCTTTAACAGGGGCGGGTCAGCCCCAGCATTTT. It translates to CASSSPLTGAGQPQHF.

A single count supports this clone. V usage is TRBV21-1 and J usage is TRBJ1-3; the table's D call, TRBD1, was not checked against the DNA. TRBV21-1 is a pseudogene locus. There are 18 residues in the CDR3. The CDR3 spells CALRGAEDRESWKHTIYF. The CDR3 coding sequence is TGTGCCCTAAGGGGGGCCGAGGACAGGGAAAGCTGGAAGCACACCATATATTTT.

This clone turned up a few times. CDR3 DNA sequence: TGTGCCAGCAGTGATGTGAGGGCCCCGCAGTTCTTC. Its protein product is CASSDVRAPQFF. The chain employs TRBV6-1 and TRBJ2-1; possibly TRBD2 for D (5 bases). Trimming cost V 3 bases and J 12 bases, with 12 bases left between them. In germline, CDR1 is MNHNS, CDR2 SASEGT. This CDR3 has 12 amino acids.

The chain combines TRBV29-1 with TRBJ2-5, with 8 nucleotides matching TRBD1. Losses at the gene ends were 4 bases for V and 4 bases for J; bases not matched to a gene: 2. The CDR3 runs to 12 residues. Per the germline V gene, CDR1 is SQVTM and CDR2 is ANQGSEA. DNA of the CDR3: TGCAGCGTTGGACAGGGGTCAGAGACCCAGTACTTC. Amino acids: CSVGQGSETQYF.

The chain is built from TRBV6-1 and TRBJ2-5, with TRBD1 identical over 8 bases. Judging by the DNA end, TRBJ2-7 fits better; the J call may be wrong. Germline-derived CDR1 and CDR2 are MNHNS and SASEGT. This CDR3 contains 14 residues. CDR3 nucleotide sequence: TGTGCCATCGACAGGGGTTTGGGCTCCTACGAGCAGTACTTC. It yields the protein CAIDRGLGSYEQYF.

The sample holds a few counts of this clone. J is TRBJ1-2 and V is TRBV6-5; no clear D. The CDR3 consists of 14 residues. Looked up from germline, CDR1 is MNHEY and CDR2 is SVGAGI. The germline V and J ends were trimmed by 5 bases and 7 bases, with 17 bases remaining between them. This CDR3 is CASSQGLTLGGYTF. The CDR3, as DNA: TGTGCCAGCAGTCAAGGCCTCACCCTAGGTGGCTACACCTTC.

The sample holds a few counts of this clone. This chain connects TRBV4-3 to TRBJ1-1, with D possibly being TRBD1 (5 bases). The CDR3 is 13 amino acids. V dropped 2 bases and J dropped 6 bases, with 10 bases sitting between them. CDR1 is LGHNA, CDR2 YSLEER, per germline. This chain's CDR3 is CASSQQGAAEAFF. The CDR3, as DNA: TGCGCCAGCAGCCAACAAGGGGCCGCTGAAGCTTTCTTT.

The gene calls are TRBV9 and TRBJ2-3; D uncertain. The V and J ends lost 0 bases and 2 bases respectively, with 4 bases between them. CDR1 and CDR2 (germline): SGDLS, YYNGEE. The CDR3 runs to 13 residues. The CDR3 DNA reads TGTGCCAGCAGCGTAGTGGCCACAGATACGCAGTATTTT. Translating it yields CASSVVATDTQYF.

This chain links TRBV5-6 with TRBJ2-1; 7 bases map to TRBD1. The CDR3 spans 14 residues. CDR1 is SGHDT and CDR2 is YYEEEE in the germline V gene. The junction had 3 bases not matched to a gene; V was cut back by 4 bases and J by 2 bases. CDR3: CASSPGTAYNEQFF. The CDR3 region has the DNA TGTGCCAGCAGCCCAGGGACAGCCTACAATGAGCAGTTCTTC.

A remark on this clone: The junction departs from germline at one end; a sequencing error may be responsible. The same CDR3 can be traced to other DNA sequences in this sample. V and J are TRBV10-3 and TRBJ2-2; 7 bases match TRBD2. Looked up from germline, CDR1 is ENHRY and CDR2 is SYGVKD. This CDR3 region has 14 residues. The chain's CDR3 is CAISYTSATGELFF. The DNA for the CDR3 is TGTGCCATCAGTTATACTAGCGCCACCGGGGAACTGTTTTTT.

This clone was seen a handful of times. J is TRBJ1-1 and V is TRBV18; no definite D call. This CDR3 is 16 amino acids long. V lost 4 bases, J lost 1 base, and 16 bases lay in between. From germline, CDR1 is KGHSH and CDR2 LQKENI. In nucleotides, the CDR3 is TGTGCCAGCTCACTGTTTGGCCGTATTGAGAACACTGAAGCTTTCTTT. Protein product: CASSLFGRIENTEAFF.

The chain carries TRBV30 and TRBJ1-2, with 7 positions matching TRBD1. This CDR3 contains 14 residues. Unmatched junction bases numbered 7, after V lost 2 bases and J lost 4 bases. Germline values: CDR1 GTSNPN, CDR2 SVGIG (reference sequence). The CDR3 region has the DNA TGTGCCTGGAGTACCCGACAGGGAACCTATGGCTACACCTTC. It encodes CAWSTRQGTYGYTF.

This clone was seen a single time. The J gene is TRBJ2-1, the V gene TRBV7-9; TRBD2 aligns across 12 bases. Trimming took 6 bases from V and 7 from J; bases not matched to a gene: 4. The CDR3 runs 14 residues. The germline gives CDR1 SEHNR, CDR2 FQNEAQ (reference sequence). In DNA form, the CDR3 reads TGTGCCAGCAGGGCTAGCGGGGGGGCAAATGAGCAGTTCTTC. Translation gives CASRASGGANEQFF.

The V call is TRBV28, the J call TRBJ1-1; no clear D. The CDR3 is made up of 14 amino acids. Germline values: CDR1 MDHEN, CDR2 SYDVKM. The V gene lost 3 bases and the J gene lost 5 bases, with 13 bases spanning the gap. CDR3 protein: CASSLVSGDTEAFF. The CDR3 bases are TGTGCCAGCAGTTTGGTAAGCGGGGATACTGAAGCTTTCTTT.

This rearrangement joins TRBV28 to TRBJ1-5, with D perhaps TRBD1 (6 bases). The V end was cut by 2 bases, the J end by 0 bases, with 8 bases between. The length of the CDR3 is 15 residues. Germline CDR1 and CDR2: MDHEN and SYDVKM. CDR3 DNA sequence: TGTGCCAGCAGTTTAGGGGGCCTTAGCAATCAGCCCCAGCATTTT. This codes for CASSLGGLSNQPQHF.

This chain joins TRBV30 and TRBJ2-5; 11 bases match TRBD2. J gave up 4 bases and V 4 bases, and 2 bases lay outside the gene matches. The V gene's germline CDR1 is GTSNPN and CDR2 SVGIG (reference sequence). The CDR3 runs to 13 residues. CDR3 amino acids: CAWTGTSGETQYF. The DNA for the CDR3 is TGTGCCTGGACCGGGACTAGCGGAGAGACCCAGTACTTC.

CDR3 DNA sequence: TGTGCCAGCAGCTTGGGCCCAGGCTTAACCTACAATGAGCAGTTCTTC. It yields the protein CASSLGPGLTYNEQFF. This rearrangement joins TRBV5-6 to TRBJ2-1; D ambiguous. Trimming took 0 bases from V and 2 from J, leaving 12 bases between them. The CDR3 runs to 16 residues. The germline CDR1 and CDR2 sequences are SGHDT and YYEEEE.

The CDR3 region is CASTTGTPGTGGYNEQFF. CDR3 sequence (DNA): TGTGCCAGTACCACTGGCACCCCCGGGACAGGGGGCTACAATGAGCAGTTCTTC. The gene calls are TRBV19 and TRBJ2-1, with 11 positions matching TRBD1. This CDR3 has 18 residues. From germline, CDR1 is LNHDA and CDR2 SQIVND (reference sequence). V was pared by 7 bases and J by 3 bases, with 14 bases of the junction left unmatched.